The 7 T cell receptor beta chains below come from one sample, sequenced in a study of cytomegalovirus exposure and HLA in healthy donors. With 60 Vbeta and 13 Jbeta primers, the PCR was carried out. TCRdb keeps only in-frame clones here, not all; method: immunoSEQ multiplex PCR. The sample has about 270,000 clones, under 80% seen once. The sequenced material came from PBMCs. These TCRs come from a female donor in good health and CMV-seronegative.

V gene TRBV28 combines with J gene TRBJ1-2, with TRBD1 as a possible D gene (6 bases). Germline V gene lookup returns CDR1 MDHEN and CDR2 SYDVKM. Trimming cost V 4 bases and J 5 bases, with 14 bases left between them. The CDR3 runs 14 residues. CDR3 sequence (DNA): TGTGCCAGCAGTTCGGCGACAGGCCATTATGGCTACACCTTC. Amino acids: CASSSATGHYGYTF.

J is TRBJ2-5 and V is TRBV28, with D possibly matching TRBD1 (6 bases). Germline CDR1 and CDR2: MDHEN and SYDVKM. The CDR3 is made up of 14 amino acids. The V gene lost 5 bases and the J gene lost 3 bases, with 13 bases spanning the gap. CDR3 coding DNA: TGTGCCAGCAGTATGATTCGGACAGAAGAGACCCAGTACTTC. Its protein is CASSMIRTEETQYF.

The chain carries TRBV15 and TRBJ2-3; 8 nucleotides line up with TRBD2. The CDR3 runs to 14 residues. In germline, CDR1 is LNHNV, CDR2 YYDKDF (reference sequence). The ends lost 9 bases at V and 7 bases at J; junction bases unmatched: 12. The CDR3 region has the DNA TGTGCCACAAAACCGGGACTAGGGGTGAATACGCAGTATTTT. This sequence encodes CATKPGLGVNTQYF.

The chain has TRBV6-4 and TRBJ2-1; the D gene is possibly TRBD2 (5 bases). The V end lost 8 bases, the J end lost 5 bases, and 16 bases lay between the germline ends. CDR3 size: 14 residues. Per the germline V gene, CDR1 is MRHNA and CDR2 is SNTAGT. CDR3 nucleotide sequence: TGTGCCAGCGGCCCGGAGGCCGGGCACAATGAGCAGTTCTTC. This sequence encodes CASGPEAGHNEQFF.

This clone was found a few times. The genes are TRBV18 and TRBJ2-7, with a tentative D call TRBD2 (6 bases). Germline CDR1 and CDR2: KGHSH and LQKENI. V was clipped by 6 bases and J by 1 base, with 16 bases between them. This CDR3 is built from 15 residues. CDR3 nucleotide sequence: TGTGCCAGCTCCAACGGACGGGAGATTTCCTACGAGCAGTACTTC. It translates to CASSNGREISYEQYF.

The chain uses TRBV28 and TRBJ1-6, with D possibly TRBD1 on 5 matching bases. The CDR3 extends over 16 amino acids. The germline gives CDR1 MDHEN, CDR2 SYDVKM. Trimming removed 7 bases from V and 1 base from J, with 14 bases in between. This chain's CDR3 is CASNLARGSYNSPLHF. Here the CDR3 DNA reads TGTGCCAGCAACCTAGCCCGGGGGTCCTATAATTCACCCCTCCACTTT.

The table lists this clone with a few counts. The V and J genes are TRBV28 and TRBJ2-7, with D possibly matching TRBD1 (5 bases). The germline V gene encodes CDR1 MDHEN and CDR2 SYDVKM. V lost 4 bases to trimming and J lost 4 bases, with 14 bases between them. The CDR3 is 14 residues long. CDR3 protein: CASSSGYGGYEQYF. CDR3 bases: TGTGCCAGCAGTTCAGGGTACGGTGGATACGAGCAGTACTTC. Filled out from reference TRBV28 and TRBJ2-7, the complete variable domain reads DVKVTQSSRYLVKRTGEKVFLECVQDMDHENMFWYRQDPGLGLRLIYFSYDVKMKEKGDIPEGYSVSREKKERFSLILESASTNQTSMYLCASSSGYGGYEQYFGPGTRLTVT.